This T cell receptor beta chain comes out of a study of blood T cell repertoires in COVID-19. About the research overall: In each case, the material was cDNA or gDNA derived from T cells, B-cell-depleted T cells, or PBMCs.

Only a few counts were recorded for this clone. The assay was immunoSEQ multiplex PCR, and TCRdb's table has in-frame clones only and misses some. The sample contains some 670,000 clones, 90% of which appear only once. The CDR3 runs to 14 residues. CDR1 and CDR2 from the germline V gene are LGHDT and YNNKEL (reference sequence). V was trimmed by 1 base and J by 6 bases, leaving 13 bases between them. The TCR originated in a woman aged 18-30 years with acute or convalescent COVID-19. The genes are TRBV3-1 (or the pseudogene TRBV3-2) and TRBJ2-7; D perhaps matches TRBD2 (6 bases). Sample: peripheral blood. The CDR3 is CASSQVAGLSEQYF. As DNA, the CDR3 is TGTGCCAGCAGCCAAGTTGCGGGGTTGTCCGAGCAGTACTTC.